These 9 T cell receptor beta chains originate from one sample sequenced in a study of prognosis after radiotherapy for stage I lung cancer. From genomic DNA, two-round multiplex PCR was used to amplify TCR beta CDR3. Amplification during the initial PCR round employed primers specific to each TRBV and TRBJ gene. TCRdb used MiXCR to reprocess the multiplex PCR reads, holding one entry per CDR3 protein. This table has more than 12,000 distinct CDR3 sequences, roughly a third appearing once. This specimen consisted of PBMCs, obtained before or after stereotactic body radiation therapy (not recorded which). The origin of the receptors is a donor over 45 with non-small cell lung cancer.

V is TRBV30 and J is TRBJ2-3; D remains unclear. From germline, CDR1 is GTSNPN and CDR2 SVGIG (reference sequence). The CDR3 contains 13 residues. V was cut by 1 base and J by 15 bases, with 20 bases left in between. This CDR3 is CAWSDPTLGFTYF. The CDR3 bases are TGTGCCTGGAGTGATCCGACATTGGGCTTTACATATTTT. The full variable domain, with the rest looked up from reference TRBV30 and TRBJ2-3, is SQTIHQWPATLVQPVGSPLSLECTVEGTSNPNLYWYRQAAGRGLQLLFYSVGIGQISSEVPQNLSASRPQDRQFILSSKKLLLSDSGFYLCAWSDPTLGFTYFGPGTRLTVL.

V and J are TRBV28 and TRBJ2-7, with a weak D call TRBD1 (5 bases). There are 14 residues in the CDR3. Trimming took 5 bases from V and 5 from J, leaving 16 bases between them. Germline loops: CDR1 MDHEN, CDR2 SYDVKM. CDR3 amino acids: CASSTRAMEDEQYF. The CDR3, as DNA: TGTGCCAGCAGTACCAGGGCGATGGAAGACGAGCAGTACTTC.

This clonotype was seen ten or more times. The chain carries TRBV19 and TRBJ1-5; D is unclear. The CDR3 loop spans 13 amino acids. V shed 4 bases and J shed 7 bases, with 11 bases lying between them. Germline V gene sequence: CDR1 LNHDA, CDR2 SQIVND (reference sequence). The CDR3 coding sequence is TGTGCCAGTAGTAACCAGGTTCAGCAGCCCCAGCATTTT. Translated: CASSNQVQQPQHF.

This clonotype was seen repeatedly, ten times or more. The chain links TRBV27 to TRBJ2-3; D is ambiguous. The CDR3 length is 12 residues. Germline values: CDR1 MNHEY, CDR2 SMNVEV (reference sequence). Trimming cost V 0 bases and J 5 bases, with 3 bases left between them. CDR3 sequence: CASSLSGDTQYF. CDR3 DNA sequence: TGTGCCAGCAGTTTATCTGGAGATACGCAGTATTTT.

In this sample, this clonotype turned up many times. V and J are TRBV9 and TRBJ1-2; TRBD1 matches at 9 bases. The V segment lost 4 bases and the J segment 4 bases; nucleotides outside the gene matches: 8. The CDR3 covers 15 residues. Germline CDR1 reads SGDLS; CDR2 reads YYNGEE. The CDR3 DNA follows: TGTGCCAGCAGCCGGACAGGGGTCACTAGCTATGGCTACACCTTC. It is translated as CASSRTGVTSYGYTF.

About this clonotype itself: Relative to the germline gene, one junction end is altered; a read error may explain this. V and J are TRBV6-2 or TRBV6-3 and TRBJ2-1; the match to TRBD2 covers 10 bases. CDR1 is MNHEY and CDR2 is SVGEGT in the germline V gene. The CDR3 length is 16 residues. CDR3 bases: TGTGCCTGCAGTGCATTGCTGGGACTAGCGTCCAATGAGCAGTTCTTC. Translated: CACSALLGLASNEQFF.

This clonotype was found many times. This sequence joins TRBV27 and TRBJ1-2; D not certain. In germline, CDR1 is MNHEY, CDR2 SMNVEV (reference sequence). CDR3 length equals 13 residues. Deletions cut 3 bases from V and 4 bases from J, with 9 bases between. CDR3 protein: CASSFSPLYGYTF. The DNA of the CDR3 is TGTGCCAGCAGTTTTTCCCCCCTCTATGGCTACACCTTC.

This clonotype has ten or more counts. This rearrangement joins TRBV4-1 to TRBJ1-2; D gene ambiguous. This CDR3 spans 13 amino acids. The germline gives CDR1 MGHRA, CDR2 YSYEKL. V gave up 3 bases and J gave up 6 bases, with 11 bases separating them. This CDR3 is CASSQRVANGYTF. The CDR3 DNA sequence: TGCGCCAGCAGCCAGAGGGTTGCGAATGGCTACACCTTC.

This clonotype was seen ten or more times. The genes are TRBV10-2 and TRBJ2-7, with D possibly matching TRBD2 (6 bases). CDR1 and CDR2 (germline): WSHSY, SAAADI. Trimming pared 0 bases from V and 6 bases from J, leaving 15 bases between. The CDR3 spans 15 residues. CDR3 coding DNA: TGCGCCAGCAGTGAGTCGACTCCAGGAGGGGCCGAGCAGTACTTC. It translates to CASSESTPGGAEQYF.